This TCR beta chain originates from a study of T-cell memory formation after mild COVID-19. Study as a whole: Clustering of TCRs was largely donor specific.

Whole-study results and caveats: Certain responding clones were present in pre-infection memory, suggesting participation of cross-reactive memory. Clones that contracted clustered mainly in CM and EM if CD4+ and in EMRA if CD8+.

This clonotype was counted only a few times. Its specificity is unknown. 5'RACE with constant-segment primers yielded barcoded, UMI-tagged TCR alpha and TCR beta cDNA libraries. TCRdb redid the calling of the 5' RACE reads with MiXCR, one entry per CDR3 protein. Here the sample spans under 110,000 distinct CDR3 sequences, 9.5% to 15% being singletons. The clonotype comes from an adult woman who had mild COVID-19 (a few samples of this study predate the infection). Cell type and time point are not known. Specimen: PBMCs or a T cell subset sorted from them (not recorded which).

The CDR3 region is CATIDRMGTEAFF. The CDR3, as DNA: TGTGCCACCATTGACAGGATGGGGACTGAAGCTTTCTTT. The chain employs TRBV24-1 and TRBJ1-1, with D perhaps matching TRBD1 (6 bases). Trimming left V 8 bases short and J 5 bases short, with 14 bases between. The CDR3 is 13 amino acids. CDR1 KGHDR and CDR2 SFDVKD come from the germline V gene.